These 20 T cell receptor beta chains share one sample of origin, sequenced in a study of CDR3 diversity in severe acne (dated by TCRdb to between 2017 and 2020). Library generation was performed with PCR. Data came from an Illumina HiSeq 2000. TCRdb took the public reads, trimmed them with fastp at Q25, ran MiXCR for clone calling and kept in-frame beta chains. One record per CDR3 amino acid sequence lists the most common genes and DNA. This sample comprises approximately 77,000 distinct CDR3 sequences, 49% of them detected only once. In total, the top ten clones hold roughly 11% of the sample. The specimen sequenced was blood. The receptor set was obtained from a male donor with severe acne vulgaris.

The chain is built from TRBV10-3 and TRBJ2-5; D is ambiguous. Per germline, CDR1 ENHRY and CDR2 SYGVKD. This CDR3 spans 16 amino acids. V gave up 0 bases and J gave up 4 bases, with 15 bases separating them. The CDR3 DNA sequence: TGTGCCATCAGTGAGTCGAAGGGTTGGCTCGGAGAGACCCAGTACTTC. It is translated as CAISESKGWLGETQYF.

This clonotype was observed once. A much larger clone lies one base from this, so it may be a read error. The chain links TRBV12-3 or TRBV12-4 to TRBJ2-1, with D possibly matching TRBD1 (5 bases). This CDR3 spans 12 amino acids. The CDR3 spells CASRPMDNEQSF. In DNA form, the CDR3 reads TGTGCCAGCAGACCCATGGACAATGAGCAGTCCTTC.

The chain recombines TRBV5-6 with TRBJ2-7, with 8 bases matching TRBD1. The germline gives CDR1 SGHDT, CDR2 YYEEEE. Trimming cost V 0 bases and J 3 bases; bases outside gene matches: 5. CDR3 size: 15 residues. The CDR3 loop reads CASSLVAGGFYEQYF. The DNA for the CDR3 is TGTGCCAGCAGCTTGGTGGCAGGGGGCTTCTACGAGCAGTACTTC.

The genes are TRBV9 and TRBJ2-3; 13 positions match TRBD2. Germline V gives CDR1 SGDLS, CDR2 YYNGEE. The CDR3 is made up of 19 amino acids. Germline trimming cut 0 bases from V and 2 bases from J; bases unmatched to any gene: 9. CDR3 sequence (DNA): TGTGCCAGCAGCGTAGGACTAGCGGGGGGCTGGGTCACCACAGATACGCAGTATTTT. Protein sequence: CASSVGLAGGWVTTDTQYF.

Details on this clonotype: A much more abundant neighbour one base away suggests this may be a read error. CDR3 bases: TGTGCCAGACGAGAGGGCCCCTACGAGCAGTACGTC. This codes for CARREGPYEQYV. The V call is TRBV6-1, the J call TRBJ2-7; D possibly corresponds to TRBD2 (5 bases). V was pared by 9 bases and J by 2 bases, with 11 bases between. The CDR3 spans 12 residues. Germline V gives CDR1 MNHNS, CDR2 SASEGT.

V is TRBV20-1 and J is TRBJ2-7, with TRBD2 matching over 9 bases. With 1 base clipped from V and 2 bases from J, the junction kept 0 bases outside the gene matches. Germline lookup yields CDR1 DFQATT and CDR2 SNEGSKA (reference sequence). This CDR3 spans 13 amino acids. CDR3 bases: TGCAGTGCTAGAGGGACTAGCGCCTACGAGCAGTACTTC. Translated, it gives CSARGTSAYEQYF.

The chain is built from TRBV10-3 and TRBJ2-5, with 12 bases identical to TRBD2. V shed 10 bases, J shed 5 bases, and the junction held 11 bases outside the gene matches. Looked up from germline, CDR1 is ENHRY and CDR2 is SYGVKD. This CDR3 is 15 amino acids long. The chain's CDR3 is CASSLGLAGMETQYF. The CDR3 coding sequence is TGTGCCAGCAGCCTCGGACTAGCGGGAATGGAGACCCAGTACTTC.

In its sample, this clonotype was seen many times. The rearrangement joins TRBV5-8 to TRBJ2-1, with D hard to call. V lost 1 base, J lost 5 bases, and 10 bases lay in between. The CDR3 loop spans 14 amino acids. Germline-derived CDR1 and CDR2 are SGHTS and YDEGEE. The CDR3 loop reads CASSLMGSNNEQFF. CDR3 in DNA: TGTGCCAGCAGCTTGATGGGGTCCAACAATGAGCAGTTCTTC.

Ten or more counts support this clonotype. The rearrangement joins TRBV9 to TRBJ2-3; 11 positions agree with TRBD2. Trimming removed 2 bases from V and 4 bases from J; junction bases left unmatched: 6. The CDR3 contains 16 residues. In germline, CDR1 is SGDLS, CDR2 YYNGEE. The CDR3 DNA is TGTGCCAGCAGCGTGGAACTAGCGGGAGAGTCAGATACGCAGTATTTT. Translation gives CASSVELAGESDTQYF.

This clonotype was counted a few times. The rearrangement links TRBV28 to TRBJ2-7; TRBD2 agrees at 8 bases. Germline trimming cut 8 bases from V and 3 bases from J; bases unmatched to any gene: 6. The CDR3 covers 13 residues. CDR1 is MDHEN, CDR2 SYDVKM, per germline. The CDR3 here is CASQSGGNYEQYF. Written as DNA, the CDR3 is TGTGCCAGCCAAAGCGGGGGAAACTACGAGCAGTACTTC. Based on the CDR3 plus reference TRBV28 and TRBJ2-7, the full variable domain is DVKVTQSSRYLVKRTGEKVFLECVQDMDHENMFWYRQDPGLGLRLIYFSYDVKMKEKGDIPEGYSVSREKKERFSLILESASTNQTSMYLCASQSGGNYEQYFGPGTRLTVT.

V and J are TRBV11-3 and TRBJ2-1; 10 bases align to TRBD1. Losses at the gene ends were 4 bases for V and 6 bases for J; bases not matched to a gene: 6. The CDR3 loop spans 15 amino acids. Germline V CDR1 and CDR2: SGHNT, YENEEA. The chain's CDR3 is CASSSRDRGINEQFF. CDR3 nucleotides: TGTGCCAGCAGCTCACGGGACAGGGGAATCAATGAGCAGTTCTTC. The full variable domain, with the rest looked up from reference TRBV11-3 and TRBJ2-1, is EAGVVQSPRYKIIEKKQPVAFWCNPISGHNTLYWYLQNLGQGPELLIRYENEEAVDDSQLPKDRFSAERLKGVDSTLKIQPAELGDSAVYLCASSSRDRGINEQFFGPGTRLTVL.

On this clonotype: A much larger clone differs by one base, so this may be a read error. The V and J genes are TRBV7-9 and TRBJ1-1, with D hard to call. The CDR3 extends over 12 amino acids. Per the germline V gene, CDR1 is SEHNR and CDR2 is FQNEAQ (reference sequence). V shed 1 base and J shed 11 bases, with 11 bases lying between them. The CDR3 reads CASSLDGRAAFF. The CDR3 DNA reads TGTGCCAGCAGCTTAGATGGGAGGGCGGCTTTCTTT.

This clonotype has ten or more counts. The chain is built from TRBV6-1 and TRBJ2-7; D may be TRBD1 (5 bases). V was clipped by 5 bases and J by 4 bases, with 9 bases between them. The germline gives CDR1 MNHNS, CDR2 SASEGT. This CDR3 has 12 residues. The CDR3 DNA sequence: TGTGCCAGCAGTCAGGGCAAATACGAGCAGTACTTC. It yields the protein CASSQGKYEQYF.

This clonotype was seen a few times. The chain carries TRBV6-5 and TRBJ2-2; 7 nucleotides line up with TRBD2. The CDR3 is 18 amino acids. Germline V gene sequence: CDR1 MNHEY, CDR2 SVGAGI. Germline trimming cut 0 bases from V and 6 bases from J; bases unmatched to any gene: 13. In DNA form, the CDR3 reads TGTGCCAGCAGTTACTCGGGGCTTTCTGGCGGGAGATCCGGGGAGCTGTTTTTT. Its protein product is CASSYSGLSGGRSGELFF.

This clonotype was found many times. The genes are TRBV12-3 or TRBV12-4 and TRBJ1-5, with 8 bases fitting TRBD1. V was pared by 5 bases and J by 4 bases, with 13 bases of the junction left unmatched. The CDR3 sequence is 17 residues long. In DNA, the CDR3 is TGTGCCAGCAGTACCCGGATTAGGACAGGGAGAAATCAGCCCCAGCATTTT. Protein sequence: CASSTRIRTGRNQPQHF.

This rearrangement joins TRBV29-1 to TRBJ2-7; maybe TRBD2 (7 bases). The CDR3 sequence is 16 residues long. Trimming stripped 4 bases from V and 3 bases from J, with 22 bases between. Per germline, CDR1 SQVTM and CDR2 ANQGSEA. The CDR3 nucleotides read TGCAGCGTTGGGGGGCCCACCGGGGACTACCTCTACGAGCAGTACTTC. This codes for CSVGGPTGDYLYEQYF.

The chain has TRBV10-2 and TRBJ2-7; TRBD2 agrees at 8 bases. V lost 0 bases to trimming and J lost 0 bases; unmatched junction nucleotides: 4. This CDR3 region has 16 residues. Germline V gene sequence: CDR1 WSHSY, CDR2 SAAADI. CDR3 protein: CASSESSGSLSYEQYF. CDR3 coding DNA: TGCGCCAGCAGTGAGTCGAGCGGGAGCCTCTCCTACGAGCAGTACTTC.

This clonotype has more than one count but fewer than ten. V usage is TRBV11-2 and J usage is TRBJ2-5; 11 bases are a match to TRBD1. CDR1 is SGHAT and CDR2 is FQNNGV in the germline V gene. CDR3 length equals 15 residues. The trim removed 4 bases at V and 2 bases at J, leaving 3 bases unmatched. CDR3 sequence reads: CASSSGQGGQETQYF. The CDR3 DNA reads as TGTGCCAGCAGCTCGGGACAGGGGGGTCAAGAGACCCAGTACTTC.

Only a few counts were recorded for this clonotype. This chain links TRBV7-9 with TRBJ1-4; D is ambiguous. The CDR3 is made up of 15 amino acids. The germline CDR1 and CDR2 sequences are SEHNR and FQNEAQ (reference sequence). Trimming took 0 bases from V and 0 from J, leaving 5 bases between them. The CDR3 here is CASSLAPATNEKLFF. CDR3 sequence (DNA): TGTGCCAGCAGCTTAGCTCCCGCAACTAATGAAAAACTGTTTTTT.

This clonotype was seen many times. CDR3 in amino acids: CSALTGAGDNSPLHF. The CDR3 region has the DNA TGCAGCGCCTTGACCGGGGCCGGAGATAATTCACCCCTCCACTTT. The rearrangement uses TRBV29-1 and TRBJ1-6; possible D gene TRBD1, 5 bases. CDR3 length: 15 amino acids. The germline gives CDR1 SQVTM, CDR2 ANQGSEA. Trimming removed 7 bases at V and 5 bases at J, with 18 bases between.